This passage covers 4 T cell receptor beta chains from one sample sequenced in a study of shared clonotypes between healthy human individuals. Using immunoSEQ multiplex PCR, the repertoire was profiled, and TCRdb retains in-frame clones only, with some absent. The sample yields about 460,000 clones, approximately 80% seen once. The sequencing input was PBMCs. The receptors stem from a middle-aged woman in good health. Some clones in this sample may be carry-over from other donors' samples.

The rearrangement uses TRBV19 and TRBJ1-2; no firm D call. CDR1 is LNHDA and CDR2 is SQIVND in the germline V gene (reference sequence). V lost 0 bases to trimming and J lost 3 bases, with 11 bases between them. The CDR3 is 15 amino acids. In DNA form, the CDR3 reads TGTGCCAGTAGTATAGATGTGTACAACCACTATGGCTACACCTTC. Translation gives CASSIDVYNHYGYTF.

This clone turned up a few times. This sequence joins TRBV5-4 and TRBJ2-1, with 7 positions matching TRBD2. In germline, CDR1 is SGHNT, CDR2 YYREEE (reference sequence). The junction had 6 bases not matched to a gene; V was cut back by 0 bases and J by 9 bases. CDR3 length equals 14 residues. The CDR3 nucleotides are TGTGCCAGCAGCTTGGACCTAGGGAGGGGTGAGCAGTTCTTC. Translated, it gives CASSLDLGRGEQFF.

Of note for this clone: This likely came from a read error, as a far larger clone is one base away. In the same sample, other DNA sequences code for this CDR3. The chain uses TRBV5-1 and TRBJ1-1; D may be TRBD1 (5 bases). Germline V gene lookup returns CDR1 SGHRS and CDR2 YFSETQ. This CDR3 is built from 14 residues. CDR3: CASSLGGANTEAFF. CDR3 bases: TGCGCTAGCAGCTTGGGAGGGGCGAACACTGAAGCTTTCTTT.

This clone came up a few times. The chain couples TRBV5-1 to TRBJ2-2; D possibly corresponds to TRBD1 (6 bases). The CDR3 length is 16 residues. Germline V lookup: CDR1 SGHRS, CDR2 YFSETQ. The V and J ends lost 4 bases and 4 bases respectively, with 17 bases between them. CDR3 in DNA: TGCGCCAGCAGCCCCGCGTGGGGGCTGGGCACCGGGGAGCTGTTTTTT. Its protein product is CASSPAWGLGTGELFF. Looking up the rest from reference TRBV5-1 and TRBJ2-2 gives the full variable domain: KAGVTQTPRYLIKTRGQQVTLSCSPISGHRSVSWYQQTPGQGLQFLFEYFSETQRNKGNFPGRFSGRQFSNSRSEMNVSTLELGDSALYLCASSPAWGLGTGELFFGEGSRLTVL.